These T cell receptor beta chains were read from a single sample in a study of PD-1 blockade in classical Hodgkin lymphoma. Data came from immunoSEQ multiplex PCR; TCRdb stores just in-frame clones and leaves some out. The table has roughly 15,000 clones, about 66% seen once; the top ten hold just under 8.5%. The sequenced sample was peripheral blood mononuclear cells (PBMCs), obtained before the second cycle of nivolumab. The source is a human donor with classical Hodgkin lymphoma. Each CDR3 is given with its conserved first and last residue. D genes are given only for firm matches. The size field is filled for only some rows; it gives once, few, many or a size class.

CDR3nt	CDR3aa	d_gene	v_gene	j_gene	abundance
TGCGCCAGCAGCACGCAGGGGGCGCCGGCAGATACGCAGTATTTT	CASSTQGAPADTQYF	TRBD1	TRBV5-1	TRBJ2-3	once
TGCGCCAGCAGCTTAGGACAGTTAGCCTACGAGCAGTACTTC	CASSLGQLAYEQYF	.	TRBV5-1	TRBJ2-7	.
TGTGCCAGCAGCCCCAGACTAGTCTCAGATACGCAGTATTTT	CASSPRLVSDTQYF	.	TRBV14	TRBJ2-3	.
TGTTCGCCGGGCGAAAAACTGTTTTTT	CSPGEKLFF	.	TRBV6-1	TRBJ1-4	.
TGTGCCAGCAGCACTAGACAGGGAATCTCTGGAAACACCATATATTTT	CASSTRQGISGNTIYF	TRBD1	TRBV5-4	TRBJ1-3	.
TGTGCCAGCAGTTCGCCCCGACTAGTCCCCAATGAGCAGTTCTTC	CASSSPRLVPNEQFF	.	TRBV27	TRBJ2-1	.
TGCGCCAGCAGCCAAGATCCAGGGGAAGATACGCAGTATTTT	CASSQDPGEDTQYF	.	TRBV4-1	TRBJ2-3	.
TGTGCCAGCAGCAGGGACATCTCCGAGGGTGAGCAGTTCTTC	CASSRDISEGEQFF	.	TRBV5-6	TRBJ2-1	.
TGTGCCAGCCCCAGCGGGAGAATCTACAATGAGCAGTTCTTC	CASPSGRIYNEQFF	TRBD2	TRBV27	TRBJ2-1	.
TGCGCCAGCAGCCAAGGCCAGATGAACACTGAAGCTTTCTTT	CASSQGQMNTEAFF	.	TRBV4-3	TRBJ1-1	.
TGTGCCAGCAGCCCACGGACTAGCGGGTTCTACAATGAGCAGTTCTTC	CASSPRTSGFYNEQFF	TRBD2	TRBV11-2	TRBJ2-1	medium-sized
TGTGCCAGCAGTCGCACCTTCGGCACCTACGAGCAGTACTTC	CASSRTFGTYEQYF	.	TRBV28	TRBJ2-7	.
TGTGCCAGCAGTTACGGCAGAACAGAGACCCAGTACTTC	CASSYGRTETQYF	.	TRBV6-5	TRBJ2-5	.
TGCGCCAGCAGCTTGGGTGGCGGGGGAGGGCAGCCCCAGCATTTT	CASSLGGGGGQPQHF	.	TRBV5-1	TRBJ1-5	once
TGTGCCAGCAGTTCACCCCGGGACAGCTACTACGAGCAGTACTTC	CASSSPRDSYYEQYF	TRBD1	TRBV28	TRBJ2-7	once
TGTGCCAGCGGTCCCGGGACTAGCGGGGAGGAGACCCAGTACTTC	CASGPGTSGEETQYF	TRBD2	TRBV27	TRBJ2-5	.
TGTGCCAGCAGCTTTGGTCCCGAGTCCTACGAGCAGTACTTC	CASSFGPESYEQYF	.	TRBV5-4	TRBJ2-7	.
TGTGCCAGCAGCTTGTCCTGGGGAGGAAGCTCCTACGAGCAGTACTTC	CASSLSWGGSSYEQYF	.	TRBV7-2	TRBJ2-7	few
TGTGCCAGCAGCCCCCGACCGGCAGAAAAACTGTTTTTT	CASSPRPAEKLFF	.	TRBV9	TRBJ1-4	.
TGTGCCAGCAGTTACGACAGACCCCAAAATCAGCCCCAGCATTTT	CASSYDRPQNQPQHF	.	TRBV6-6	TRBJ1-5	.
TGTGCCAGCAGCTACGGACTAGCGGGAATCGATACGCAGTATTTT	CASSYGLAGIDTQYF	TRBD2	TRBV4-2	TRBJ2-3	.
TGTGCCAGCAGCCCGCAAGCGGGAGGGATTCACAATGAGCAGTTCTTC	CASSPQAGGIHNEQFF	TRBD2	TRBV9	TRBJ2-1	.
TGTGCCAGCAGCCGGCAGGGGTTCACCGGGGAGCTGTTTTTT	CASSRQGFTGELFF	.	TRBV14	TRBJ2-2	medium-sized
TGTGCCAGCAGCTTCCAAGACAGGGGAAACACTGAAGCTTTCTTT	CASSFQDRGNTEAFF	TRBD1	TRBV7-6	TRBJ1-1	.
TGTGCCAGCAGCTTAGACCTTGTAATGTTAGGGGCCAATGAGCAGTTCTTC	CASSLDLVMLGANEQFF	.	TRBV7-9	TRBJ2-1	.
TGTGCCAGCTCACCTACCGGGACAGAGGGAGAGACCCAGTACTTC	CASSPTGTEGETQYF	TRBD1	TRBV18	TRBJ2-5	few
TGTGCCAGCTCACCACCGGGCAGGGTGGACGGCGGCTACACCTTC	CASSPPGRVDGGYTF	.	TRBV18	TRBJ1-2	.
TGTGCCAGCAGTTTACGCGGGGGCGAGCAGTACTTC	CASSLRGGEQYF	TRBD2	TRBV27	TRBJ2-7	.
TGCGCCAGCAGCTTAGGACAGGGGCGCGAGCAGTACTTC	CASSLGQGREQYF	TRBD1	TRBV5-1	TRBJ2-7	.
TGCGCCAGCAGCTTGGACAGTCCCTCTAAGGGAGGCTACACCTTC	CASSLDSPSKGGYTF	.	TRBV5-1	TRBJ1-2	few
TGTGCCAGCAGTCCTCCCGGGACAGGGACCTCTGGGGCCAACGTCCTGACTTTC	CASSPPGTGTSGANVLTF	TRBD1	TRBV28	TRBJ2-6	.
TGTGCCAACCCCAGTTTTATCGACGACACAGTCAACTATGGCTACACCTTC	CANPSFIDDTVNYGYTF	.	TRBV7-3	TRBJ1-2	.
TGTGCCAGTAGTATATCGGAGGGACTAGCAAAGACCCAGTACTTC	CASSISEGLAKTQYF	TRBD2	TRBV19	TRBJ2-5	few
TGTGCCAGCAGCTTAAGACTAGCGGGTCAAGAGACCCAGTACTTC	CASSLRLAGQETQYF	TRBD2	TRBV13	TRBJ2-5	.
TGCGCCAGCAGCCATAGCCCCACAGGGAATTCACCCCTCCACTTT	CASSHSPTGNSPLHF	.	TRBV4-1	TRBJ1-6	.
TGCAGTGCGGAGACCGCAGATACGCAGTATTTT	CSAETADTQYF	.	TRBV20-1	TRBJ2-3	.
TGTGCCAGCAGCTTAGAAGCGGGAGGGCCCTATGAGCAGTTCTTC	CASSLEAGGPYEQFF	TRBD2	TRBV7-6	TRBJ2-1	.
TGTGCCAGCAGTCGGGTTGCGTGGTCCTACAATGAGCAGTTCTTC	CASSRVAWSYNEQFF	.	TRBV28	TRBJ2-1	few
TGTGCCAGCAGCGTAGTCGACGAGATCACAGATACGCAGTATTTT	CASSVVDEITDTQYF	.	TRBV9	TRBJ2-3	.
TGTGCCAGCAGTTTATCGGACAGGGTGAGGGAGACCCAGTACTTC	CASSLSDRVRETQYF	TRBD1	TRBV27	TRBJ2-5	.
TGTGCCAGCAGCTTGGGAGGGGCAAGTGGCTACACCTTC	CASSLGGASGYTF	.	TRBV5-6	TRBJ1-2	.
TGTGCCAGCAGCCGGGGGGGCAGGGGCCCCTACAATGAGCAGTTCTTC	CASSRGGRGPYNEQFF	TRBD2	TRBV7-9	TRBJ2-1	.
TGTGCCAGCAGCCCTAGCGGGATAATGTACGAGCAGTACTTC	CASSPSGIMYEQYF	TRBD2	TRBV5-4	TRBJ2-7	.
TGTGCCACCAGAGACGAAGACAGTATTTATAGCAATCAGCCCCAGCATTTT	CATRDEDSIYSNQPQHF	.	TRBV28	TRBJ1-5	few
TGCGCCAGCAGCCAAGCTGGCGACGAGCAGTACTTC	CASSQAGDEQYF	.	TRBV4-1	TRBJ2-7	.
TGTGCCAGTAGTACCGGGACAGCATTTAGCAATGAGCAGTTCTTC	CASSTGTAFSNEQFF	TRBD1	TRBV19	TRBJ2-1	.
TGCAGCGTTGTTTTAGCCTCCGCGGCCTATGGCTACACCTTC	CSVVLASAAYGYTF	.	TRBV29-1	TRBJ1-2	.
TGTGCCTGGAGTGGAGCCTATGGCTACACCTTC	CAWSGAYGYTF	.	TRBV30	TRBJ1-2	.